Each of the 8 T cell receptor beta chains below was sequenced from the same sample in a study of cytomegalovirus exposure and HLA in healthy donors. This PCR relied on a set of 60 Vbeta primers and 13 Jbeta primers. The assay was immunoSEQ multiplex PCR, and TCRdb's table has in-frame clones only and misses some. The sample includes about 190,000 clones, approximately 84% of them seen just once. Material: PBMCs. Every receptor here comes from a woman aged 50 to 65 in good health and CMV-seropositive.

This chain connects TRBV2 to TRBJ2-2; 7 bases align to TRBD2. CDR3 length: 16 residues. After removal of 6 bases from V and 1 base from J, the junction contained 8 bases not matched to a gene. Germline CDR1 SNHLY, CDR2 FYNNEI. CDR3 sequence reads: CASRGGLGGNTGELFF. The CDR3 nucleotides read TGTGCCAGCAGGGGTGGACTAGGCGGGAACACCGGGGAGCTGTTTTTT. Supplemented by reference TRBV2 and TRBJ2-2, the full variable domain reads EPEVTQTPSHQVTQMGQEVILRCVPISNHLYFYWYRQILGQKVEFLVSFYNNEISEKSEIFDDQFSVERPDGSNFTLKIRSTKLEDSAMYFCASRGGLGGNTGELFFGEGSRLTVL.

V is TRBV5-1 and J is TRBJ2-5, with D possibly matching TRBD1 (5 bases). This CDR3 region has 14 residues. Trimming removed 0 bases from V and 5 bases from J, with 11 bases in between. Germline CDR1 SGHRS, CDR2 YFSETQ. The CDR3 DNA reads TGCGCCAGCAGCTTGGCAGGGTTTAGGGAGACCCAGTACTTC. Amino acid sequence: CASSLAGFRETQYF.

The genes are TRBV30 and TRBJ2-5; D is ambiguous. The V end was cut by 1 base, the J end by 5 bases, with 8 bases between. From germline, CDR1 is GTSNPN and CDR2 SVGIG (reference sequence). The CDR3 is 12 amino acids. The CDR3: CAWSERRETQYF. The CDR3 nucleotides read TGTGCCTGGAGTGAAAGGCGGGAGACCCAGTACTTC.

The J gene is TRBJ2-3, the V gene TRBV29-1; the match to TRBD1 covers 9 bases. This CDR3 contains 13 residues. The ends lost 3 bases at V and 3 bases at J; junction bases unmatched: 1. The germline V gene encodes CDR1 SQVTM and CDR2 ANQGSEA. The chain's CDR3 is CSVETGGTDTQYF. The DNA for the CDR3 is TGCAGCGTTGAGACAGGGGGTACAGATACGCAGTATTTT.

This rearrangement joins TRBV5-1 to TRBJ2-4; 8 positions agree with TRBD1. The ends lost 2 bases at V and 6 bases at J; junction bases unmatched: 7. Germline V gives CDR1 SGHRS, CDR2 YFSETQ. This CDR3 region has 15 residues. The CDR3 sequence: CASSFSGGTGNIQYF. The CDR3 nucleotides are TGCGCCAGCAGCTTTTCAGGGGGCACGGGAAACATTCAGTACTTC.

This sequence joins TRBV5-1 and TRBJ2-7; TRBD1 might be the D (6 bases). CDR3 length equals 14 residues. CDR1 is SGHRS, CDR2 YFSETQ, per germline. Trimming shortened V by 4 bases and J by 3 bases, and 14 bases separated the two germline ends. The CDR3 DNA follows: TGCGCCAGCAGCCTGGGAAAAGGGGGCTACGAGCAGTACTTC. This sequence encodes CASSLGKGGYEQYF.

This chain uses TRBV6-5 with TRBJ1-2; D might be TRBD1 (5 bases). CDR3 length equals 14 residues. Germline CDR1 is MNHEY and CDR2 is SVGAGI. Trimming shortened V by 3 bases and J by 6 bases, and 14 bases separated the two germline ends. The CDR3 nucleotides are TGTGCCAGCAGTTATCAGGGCCCTAGGAATGGCTACACCTTC. It encodes CASSYQGPRNGYTF.

The chain employs TRBV6-5 and TRBJ1-4; D call uncertain. The germline CDR1 and CDR2 sequences are MNHEY and SVGAGI. V was shortened by 5 bases and J by 6 bases, with 13 bases between the two germline ends. The CDR3 is 14 residues long. CDR3 nucleotide sequence: TGTGCCAGCAGTAGGAGCGTGACCCATGAAAAACTGTTTTTT. It specifies CASSRSVTHEKLFF.